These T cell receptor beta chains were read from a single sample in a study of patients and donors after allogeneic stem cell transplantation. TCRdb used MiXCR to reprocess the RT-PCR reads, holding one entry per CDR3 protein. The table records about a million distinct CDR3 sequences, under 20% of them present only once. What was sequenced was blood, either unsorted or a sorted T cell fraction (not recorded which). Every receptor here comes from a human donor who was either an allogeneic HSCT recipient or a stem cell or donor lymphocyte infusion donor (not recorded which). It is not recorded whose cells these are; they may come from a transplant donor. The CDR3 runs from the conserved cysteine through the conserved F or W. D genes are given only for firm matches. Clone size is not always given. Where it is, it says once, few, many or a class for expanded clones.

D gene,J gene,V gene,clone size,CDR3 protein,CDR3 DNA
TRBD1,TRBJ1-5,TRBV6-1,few,CASRPDRGRVSNQPQHF,TGTGCCAGCAGACCCGACAGGGGTAGGGTTAGCAATCAGCCCCAGCATTTT
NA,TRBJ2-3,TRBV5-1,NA,CASSLGRLSTDTQYF,TGCGCCAGCAGCCTGGGTCGGTTAAGCACAGATACGCAGTATTTT
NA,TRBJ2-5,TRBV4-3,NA,CASSQTSLQRGETQYF,TGCGCCAGCAGCCAGACTAGCCTGCAAAGGGGGGAGACCCAGTACTTC
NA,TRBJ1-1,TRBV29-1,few,CSVFDRRNTEAFF,TGCAGCGTTTTCGACAGGAGGAACACTGAAGCTTTCTTT
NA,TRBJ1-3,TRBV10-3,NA,CATSTRQSSGNTIYF,TGTGCCACCTCCACCCGACAGAGCTCTGGAAACACCATATATTTT
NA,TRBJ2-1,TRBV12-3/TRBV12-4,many,CASSSERTASPYNEQFF,TGTGCCAGCAGTTCTGAAAGGACAGCATCACCCTACAATGAGCAGTTCTTC
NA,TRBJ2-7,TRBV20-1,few,CSARERTTYEQYF,TGCAGTGCTAGAGAACGTACCACCTACGAGCAGTACTTC
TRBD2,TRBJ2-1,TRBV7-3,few,CASRGTSAGDEQFF,TGTGCCAGCAGAGGAACTAGCGCTGGGGATGAGCAGTTCTTC
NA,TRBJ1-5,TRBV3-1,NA,CASSQDPRLPGGGQPQHF,TGTGCCAGCAGCCAAGATCCCCGACTCCCCGGCGGGGGTCAGCCCCAGCATTTT
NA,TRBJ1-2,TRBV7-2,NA,CASSLAGRSNYGYTF,TGTGCCAGCAGCTTAGCGGGGCGGTCTAACTATGGCTACACCTTC
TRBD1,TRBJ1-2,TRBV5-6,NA,CASTRLTGGRGNYGYTF,TGTGCCAGCACCCGATTGACAGGGGGTCGAGGTAACTATGGCTACACCTTC
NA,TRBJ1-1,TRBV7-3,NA,CASSFEQRTEAFF,TGTGCCAGCAGCTTCGAACAGAGGACTGAAGCTTTCTTT
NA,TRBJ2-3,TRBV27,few,CASSFSPGSTDTQYF,TGTGCCAGCAGTTTTAGTCCCGGGAGCACAGATACGCAGTATTTT
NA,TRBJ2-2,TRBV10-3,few,CAISESAQSAGELFF,TGTGCCATCAGTGAGTCGGCCCAGAGCGCCGGGGAGCTGTTTTTT
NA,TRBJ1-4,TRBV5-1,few,CASSLVDFRLNEKLFF,TGCGCCAGCAGCTTGGTAGACTTCCGACTCAATGAAAAACTGTTTTTT
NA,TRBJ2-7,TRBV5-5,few,CASSARGSFYEQYF,TGTGCCAGCAGCGCGCGAGGCAGCTTCTACGAGCAGTACTTC
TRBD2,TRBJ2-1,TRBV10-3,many,CAISVGAGVFGYEQFF,TGTGCCATCAGTGTGGGAGCGGGGGTTTTTGGTTATGAGCAGTTCTTC
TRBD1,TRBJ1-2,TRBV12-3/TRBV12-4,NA,CASSGGQGPYGYTF,TGTGCCAGCAGTGGGGGACAGGGCCCCTATGGCTACACCTTC
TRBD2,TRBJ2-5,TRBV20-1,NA,CSARGGSVETQYF,TGCAGTGCTAGGGGCGGGAGCGTCGAGACCCAGTACTTC
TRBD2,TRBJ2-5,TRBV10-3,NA,CAIRTGTSGAQETQYF,TGTGCCATCAGAACCGGGACTAGCGGGGCCCAAGAGACCCAGTACTTC
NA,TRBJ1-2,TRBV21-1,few,CASRTFFQKGGYTF,TGTGCCAGCAGGACGTTCTTCCAGAAGGGTGGCTACACCTTC
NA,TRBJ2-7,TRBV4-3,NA,CASSPPSLSNEQYF,TGCGCCAGCAGCCCCCCTTCCTTGTCCAACGAGCAGTACTTC
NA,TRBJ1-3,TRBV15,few,CATSTRTTGNTIYF,TGTGCCACCAGCACGAGGACAACAGGAAACACCATATATTTT
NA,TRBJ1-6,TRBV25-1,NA,CASSETPDHSPLHF,TGTGCCAGCAGTGAAACTCCTGATCATTCACCCCTCCACTTT
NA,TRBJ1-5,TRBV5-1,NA,CASSLEGVIGQPQHF,TGCGCCAGCAGCTTGGAGGGGGTGATAGGTCAGCCCCAGCATTTT
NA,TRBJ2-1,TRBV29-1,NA,CSGDFQSSYNEQFF,TGCAGCGGTGACTTCCAAAGCTCCTACAATGAGCAGTTCTTC
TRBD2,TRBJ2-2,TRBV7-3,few,CASSFIAGPSKGELFF,TGTGCCAGCAGCTTCATAGCGGGACCGTCCAAGGGGGAGCTGTTTTTT
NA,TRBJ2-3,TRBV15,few,CATSRGRNTQYF,TGTGCCACCAGCAGGGGCCGTAATACGCAGTATTTT
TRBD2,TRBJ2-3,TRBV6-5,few,CASSSLAGGLDTQYF,TGTGCCAGCAGTTCTTTAGCGGGGGGATTAGATACGCAGTATTTT
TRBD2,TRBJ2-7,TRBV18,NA,CASSKLAGAVEQYF,TGTGCCAGCTCCAAACTAGCGGGAGCTGTGGAGCAGTACTTC
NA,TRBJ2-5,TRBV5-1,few,CASSLDVGPQETQYF,TGCGCCAGCAGCTTGGATGTGGGCCCCCAAGAGACCCAGTACTTC
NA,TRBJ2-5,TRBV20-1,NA,CSASSFARRQETQYF,TGCAGTGCCTCCAGTTTTGCACGGAGACAAGAGACCCAGTACTTC
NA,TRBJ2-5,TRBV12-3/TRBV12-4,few,CASSRPFREETQYF,TGTGCCAGCAGTCGACCCTTTCGGGAAGAGACCCAGTACTTC
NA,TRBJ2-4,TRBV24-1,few,CATSDEGSKNIQYF,TGTGCCACCAGTGACGAGGGGAGTAAAAACATTCAGTACTTC
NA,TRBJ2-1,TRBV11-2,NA,CASRPRGDGRSSYNEQFF,TGTGCCAGCAGACCCAGGGGAGATGGGCGGAGCTCCTACAATGAGCAGTTCTTC
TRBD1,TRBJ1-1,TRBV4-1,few,CASSHDRDRGLNTEAFF,TGCGCCAGCAGCCATGACCGGGACAGGGGGCTGAACACTGAAGCTTTCTTT